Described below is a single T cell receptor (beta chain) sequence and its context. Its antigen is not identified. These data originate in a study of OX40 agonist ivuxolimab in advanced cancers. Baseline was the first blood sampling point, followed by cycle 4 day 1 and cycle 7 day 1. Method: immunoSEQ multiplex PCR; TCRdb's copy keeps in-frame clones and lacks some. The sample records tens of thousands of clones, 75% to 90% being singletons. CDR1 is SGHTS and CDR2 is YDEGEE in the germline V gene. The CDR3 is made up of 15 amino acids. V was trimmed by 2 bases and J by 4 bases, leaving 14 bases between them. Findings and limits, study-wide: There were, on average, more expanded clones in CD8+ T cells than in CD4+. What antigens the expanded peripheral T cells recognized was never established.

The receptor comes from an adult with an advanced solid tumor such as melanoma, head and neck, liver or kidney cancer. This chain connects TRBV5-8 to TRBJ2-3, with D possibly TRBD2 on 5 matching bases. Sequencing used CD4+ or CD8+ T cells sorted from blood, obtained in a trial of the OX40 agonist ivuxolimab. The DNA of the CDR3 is TGTGCCAGCAGCTTCGGGCTAGCCCTTGCAGATACGCAGTATTTT. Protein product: CASSFGLALADTQYF.